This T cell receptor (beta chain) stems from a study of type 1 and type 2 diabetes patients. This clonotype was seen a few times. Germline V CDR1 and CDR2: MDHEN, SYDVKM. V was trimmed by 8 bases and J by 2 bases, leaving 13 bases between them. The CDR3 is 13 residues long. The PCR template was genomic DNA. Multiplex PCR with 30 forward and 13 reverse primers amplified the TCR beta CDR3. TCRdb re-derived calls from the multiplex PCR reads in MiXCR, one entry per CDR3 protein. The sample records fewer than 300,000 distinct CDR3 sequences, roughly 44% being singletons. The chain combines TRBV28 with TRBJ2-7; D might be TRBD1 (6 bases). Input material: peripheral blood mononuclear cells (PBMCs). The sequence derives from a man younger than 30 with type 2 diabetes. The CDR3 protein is CASSGAATYEQYF. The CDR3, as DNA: TGTGCCAGCTCAGGGGCGGCTACCTACGAGCAGTACTTC.